The 7 T cell receptor beta chains below were found in one sample sequenced in a study of shared clonotypes between healthy human individuals. Sequenced by immunoSEQ multiplex PCR; TCRdb stores in-frame clones only, minus some. The sample shows around 2.5 million clones, roughly 93% of them seen only once. Sequenced input: naive CD4+ T cells from PBMCs. Subset noted: CD45RA+ positively selected. The source is a young man in good health. Some clones in this sample may be carry-over from other donors' samples.

V gene TRBV28 combines with J gene TRBJ1-6; D unclear. The germline V gene has CDR1 MDHEN and CDR2 SYDVKM. Trimming took off 3 bases at V and 5 bases at J, with 29 bases between the two ends. This CDR3 spans 21 amino acids. The CDR3 bases are TGTGCCAGCAGTTTGCTTGTAGACATGATAACGAAGGTAATCGATAATTCACCCCTCCACTTT. Its translation is CASSLLVDMITKVIDNSPLHF.

The chain employs TRBV7-2 and TRBJ2-3; the D gene is possibly TRBD2 (5 bases). V was pared by 1 base and J by 2 bases, with 13 bases between. The germline V gene has CDR1 SGHTA and CDR2 FQGNSA. The CDR3 is 16 amino acids. The CDR3 region has the DNA TGTGCCAGCAGCTTAGTAGGAGGATTGCCCACAGATACGCAGTATTTT. Amino acids: CASSLVGGLPTDTQYF.

V is TRBV5-4 and J is TRBJ1-2; 7 bases agree with TRBD1. The CDR3 consists of 14 residues. V shed 4 bases and J 8 bases; nucleotides not matched to a gene: 11. Germline V gene data show CDR1 as SGHNT and CDR2 as YYREEE (reference sequence). CDR3 in amino acids: CASSTYDRAGGYTF. The CDR3 nucleotides read TGTGCCAGCAGCACCTACGACAGGGCAGGGGGCTACACCTTC.

J is TRBJ2-1 and V is TRBV29-1; 10 bases fit TRBD1. Germline CDR1 is SQVTM and CDR2 is ANQGSEA. This CDR3 contains 14 residues. Losses at the gene ends were 7 bases for V and 4 bases for J; bases not matched to a gene: 7. For the CDR3, the DNA is TGCAGCGAGACAGGGGGCAACGGGTACAATGAGCAGTTCTTC. Its protein is CSETGGNGYNEQFF.

The J gene is TRBJ2-3, the V gene TRBV7-2; D gene unclear. The CDR3 is 11 residues long. Germline CDR1 is SGHTA and CDR2 is FQGNSA. V shed 8 bases and J shed 3 bases, with 6 bases lying between them. This CDR3 is CASERTDTQYF. DNA of the CDR3: TGTGCCAGCGAGAGGACAGATACGCAGTATTTT.

About this clone itself: The sample carries other DNA sequences with the same CDR3. The chain uses TRBV9 and TRBJ2-1, with D maybe TRBD2 (6 bases). V gave up 0 bases and J gave up 4 bases, with 8 bases separating them. The CDR3 is made up of 14 amino acids. Germline CDR1 reads SGDLS; CDR2 reads YYNGEE. The CDR3 DNA follows: TGTGCCAGCAGCGTAGATGGAGGGTACAATGAGCAGTTCTTC. Its protein is CASSVDGGYNEQFF.

Details on this clone: This clone may be a read error of a much larger clone one base away. Other DNA sequences from this sample encode an identical CDR3 as well. This chain uses TRBV11-3 with TRBJ1-1; TRBD1 might be the D (5 bases). V was shortened by 3 bases and J by 0 bases, with 5 bases between the two germline ends. This CDR3 spans 13 amino acids. Germline loops: CDR1 SGHNT, CDR2 YENEEA. In nucleotides, the CDR3 is TGTGCCAGCAGCTTGACAGTGAACACTGAAGCTTTCTTT. It specifies CASSLTVNTEAFF.